The T cell receptor (beta chain) described here comes from a study of monozygotic twins with inflammatory bowel disease (dated by TCRdb to the late 2010s). General notes on the study: In total, roughly 28 monozygotic twin pairs made up the full study: 19 Danish pairs, all IBD-discordant, plus nine German pairs, of which four were IBD-concordant and five were IBD-discordant. Each individual had, on average, about 151 000 unique TCRalpha sequences and 181 000 unique TCRbeta sequences available for analysis. Within discordant pairs, disease-associated traits were sought mainly by comparing IBD patients with their genetically identical healthy co-twins.

Library preparation used 5' RACE. Each TCR library was prepared from around 3,200 ng of total RNA. For each sample, cDNA synthesis with SMARTScribe reverse transcriptase was split into eight separate reactions. During cDNA synthesis, unique molecular identifiers containing a 6-nucleotide sample barcode were introduced by template switching. Amplification of TCRalpha and TCRbeta cDNA involved two nested PCRs of roughly 17 and 9 cycles, and each PCR was followed by bead purification. Before amplification, the cDNA was treated with uracil DNA-glycosylase and purified using the QIAquick PCR purification kit. In the second PCR, Illumina TruSeq-compatible adapters and sample-specific barcodes were added. Library quality and concentration were assessed using TapeStation and Qubit, and roughly 5 ng of each library was pooled. Sequencing of the pooled libraries was done on an Illumina HiSeq2500 single-index Rapid Run using custom sequencing primers and 2 x 100 bp reads. Per the original workflow: UMI-based consensus assembly with MiGEC version 1.2.6 was used to correct PCR and sequencing errors. V(D)J alignment, clonotype assembly and CDR3 extraction were performed with MiXCR version 2.1.1. Gene usage, clonotype sharing and MAIT/NKT TCR abundance were normalised by analysing the top 1000, 10 000 and 20 000 clonotypes per sample. After downsampling to 27 000 UMIs, diversity was calculated as the inverse Simpson index using the vegan R package. Paired Mann-Whitney U tests on discordant twin pairs were used, with Benjamini-Hochberg multiple-testing correction. TCRdb reprocessed the reads and assigns one entry to each CDR3 protein sequence, leaving out DNA. These V and J calls originate from TCRdb's pipeline instead of the authors' own analysis. The record for this sample contains more than 300,000 distinct CDR3 sequences. The ten biggest clones cover 2.5% to 3% of the sample.

A roughly 2.4 ml peripheral blood sample was drawn into PAXgene tubes per donor and stored at -80°C. Total RNA was isolated from whole blood with the PAXgene blood miRNA kit on an automated QIAcube, without T cell sorting. Peripheral blood from monozygotic twin pairs who were concordant or discordant for inflammatory bowel disease underwent deep TCRalpha and TCRbeta repertoire profiling using unique molecular barcoding. Smoking habits were recorded for all twin pairs, with individuals classified as current, former or never smokers. Inclusive of the bounding cysteine and phenylalanine, the CDR3 is 14 residues long. The DNA is unrecorded. CDR1 and CDR2 (SEHNR, FQNEAQ) derive from the germline V gene (reference sequence). Turning to this clonotype: The antigen this receptor binds is unknown.

The research as a whole found: Different T cell subtypes could not be distinguished in the analysis. Because patients received different immunosuppressive treatments, the repertoires may have picked up extra background noise and variability between individuals. Fewer clonotypes were shared with other individuals by IBD patients than by healthy twins, most markedly in patients showing signs of disease activity. The results gave no support for a single strong signal or clonotype linked to IBD. A decrease in TCRbeta repertoire diversity, as measured by inverse Simpson index, was observed in IBD patients compared with their healthy co-twins. Repertoire similarity did not differ between concordant and discordant twins, which could be due to limited statistical power.

Here the chain combines TRBV7-9 and TRBJ2-2; TCRdb's D call of TRBD2 is untestable without DNA. Sequencing was carried out using blood. The TCR sequence derives from a human donor with ulcerative colitis or Crohn's disease, or a healthy co-twin of an affected twin (not recorded which). The CDR3 sequence is CASRGGHNTGELFF.